Sequencing of this T cell receptor beta chain was carried out in a study of cytomegalovirus exposure and HLA in healthy donors (dated by TCRdb to the late 2010s). Turning to the overall study: In an earlier analysis of under 750 of the donors, 250 to 350 Gb of sequence data and approximately 120 million unique TCR beta sequences from about 190 million T cells were reported. All discovery cohort repertoires had been generated on a single sequencing platform. In a later genetic analysis, genome-wide SNP genotypes for 398 of the 666 donors were used, and that subset was treated as a discovery cohort. Around 320 gigabases of sequencing data and approximately 93 million unique TCR sequences were included in an early release covering about 700 HLA-typed donors. Four or five DR-DQ haplotypes were handled as single units for association and clustering because linkage in the cohort was strong. Rather than drawing on any new phenotypic data, the later analysis identified candidate immune exposures from TCR beta sequences and the way those sequences occurred across donors. Donor age, sex, ethnicity and CMV serostatus were compiled together with the repertoire data. To study patterns of TCR occurrence, a later analysis re-analyzed previously published TCR beta repertoires from hundreds of donors and added high-resolution HLA genotyping. The study was designed to test whether signatures of past pathogen exposure could be identified by cataloging public T cell receptors. High-throughput TCR immunosequencing, statistical association of individual TCRs with disease status, and machine learning were combined to predict cytomegalovirus infection status. Of the 300 to 450 genotyped donors, approximately 81% were placed in the genetic ancestry cluster associated with self-reported Caucasian donors. Both class I and class II loci were covered by HLA typing, at four-digit resolution. Using immunosequencing, the study profiled T cell repertoires from about 650 subjects and related those repertoires to cytomegalovirus serostatus. Among about 400 genotyped donors of the cohort, an average of roughly 230,000 unique TCR beta nucleotide sequences was sequenced per donor, of which about 19% were non-productive. In an earlier analysis of 587 of the donors, high-throughput TCR beta sequencing was used to judge whether each TCR beta V gene segment behaved as functional or pseudogenic. Along with the approximately 670-subject first cohort, a separate validation cohort of 120 different subjects was used. Typing coverage differed by locus: A, B, C, DRB1 and DQB1 were typed in roughly 620-630 donors, DQA1 in 522, DPA1 in over 600, and DPB1 in 472.

Note on this clone: Its antigen is not yet known. No much larger clonotype is one base removed from it; base qualities were not supplied.

Points the paper makes about the study in general: Some IMGT-functional V segments, including TRBV6-2 and TRBV6-3, could not be distinguished by the 87-base-pair reads and were therefore excluded. In a later analysis, the rate of TCR association differed among HLA loci, with DRB1 alleles having the most associated TCRs and HLA-C alleles having the fewest. Because counts were too low, seventeen rarely observed V segments, including chromosome 9 orphons, were left out of the earlier analysis of about 620 of the donors. Specific HLA alleles were associated with 15,000 to 20,000 TCR beta sequences at a false discovery rate of 0.05 in a later analysis. Linkage disequilibrium might explain the correlated functional status among segregating V segments, but an unknown experimental factor could not be excluded. In this cohort, only TCR beta chains were sequenced, and detectable features were limited by the absence of alpha or paired-chain data. According to a later genetic analysis, donors in an Asian-associated ancestry cluster had fewer N-insertions in productive TCRs than the roughly 670-donor mean. An association between a missense DCLRE1C variant and V-gene and J-gene trimming of TCR beta chains was found in a later genetic analysis and replicated in an independent cohort. CMV serostatus was the only immune exposure information available for the cohort. The presence/absence analyses assumed that sequencing depth was roughly uniform across donors, and that assumption may not be true. The sequencing pipeline was judged likely to have produced a cluster of highly shared sequence variants as a technical artifact. In both the original and validation cohorts, the classifier was reported to diagnose cytomegalovirus status with high specificity and sensitivity. In a later analysis, HLA-associated TCR beta chains were found to be more clonally expanded and to have lower generation probabilities than equally common non-associated chains. In an earlier analysis of some 550 of the donors, most TCR beta V segments were observed in productive rearrangements about 87% or about 30% of the time, broadly matching IMGT annotations. A further reported finding was that TCR beta sequences accurately predicted the HLA-A and HLA-B alleles for most subjects in the first cohort. In vitro tests confirmed that a few of the cytomegalovirus-associated TCR beta chains recognize cytomegalovirus antigens. According to the authors, the approach could potentially be generalized to other disease states and immunological phenotypes. Several of the top co-occurrence clusters appeared to be linked to parvovirus B19, influenza, CMV and Epstein-Barr virus, according to a later analysis. Assigning TCR associations to individual alleles was difficult when HLA alleles, especially DR and DQ, strongly co-occurred. Because some donors lacked HLA typing at each locus, the association tests relied only on the typed subset. The study gave a list of 150 to 200 TCR beta chains associated with cytomegalovirus. A later analysis found that most CMV-associated TCR beta chains appeared HLA-restricted, with HLA associations seemingly driven largely by CMV exposure. Across donors, most TCR sequences were observed very rarely, whereas some public TCRs were present in many individuals.

The cohort comprised around 690 healthy bone marrow donors. Cohort members were all nominally healthy when sampled, although unrecorded immune exposures were likely present. The donor tested CMV seropositive and was one of the 289 seropositive cohort members. A peripheral blood sample was collected from each donor, and TCR beta sequencing was performed on peripheral blood mononuclear cells. The Qiagen DNeasy Blood Extraction Kit was used to extract genomic DNA from the blood cell samples. The germline V gene gives CDR1 as ENHRY and CDR2 as SYGVKD. The junction shows trimming of 4 bases on V and 8 bases on J, plus 12 bases between the germline ends. Its CDR3 holds 14 amino acids, cysteine through phenylalanine. The sequence is cut down to CDR3 DNA, 42 bases in frame from base 1. Library preparation used the immunoSEQ multiplex PCR assay. For the multiplex PCR, a mixture combining 60 forward primers for TCR Vbeta segments and 13 reverse primers for TCR Jbeta segments was used. Amplification of the CDR3 region of rearranged TCR beta genes was performed with a multiplex PCR assay on genomic DNA. The Illumina HiSeq System was used to sequence the amplified TCR beta libraries as 87-base-pair reads. Per the source publication's procedure: A later analysis counted about 80 million unique TCR beta chains across the 670 or so repertoires, and some 11 million of these chains were shared by at least two donors. Raw reads were error-corrected and collapsed into unique sequences by a nearest-neighbor algorithm in which closely related sequences were merged to remove PCR and sequencing errors. To assign V, D and J gene segments, CDR3 sequences were aligned to IMGT reference sequences. For a sequence to be retained, a match of at least six nucleotides to both a V gene segment and a J gene segment was required. Rearrangements were classified as productive when the CDR3 lacked stop codons and remained in frame with V and J, and all other rearrangements were classified as non-productive. CDR3 was defined by IMGT convention, running from the second conserved V-encoded cysteine to the conserved J-encoded phenylalanine. The earlier analysis of 587 of the donors excluded sequences that lacked an unambiguous match to a single V gene segment. In an earlier analysis of almost 600 of the donors, a V segment was called functional when productive rearrangements were above 56.7%, and segregating when the standard deviation between donors exceeded 5%. A statistical classification framework was built for diagnosing cytomegalovirus status from the catalog of TCR beta chain sequences. V and J gene assignment, in a later analysis, came from comparing TCR nucleotide sequences with IMGT/GENE-DB human TR gene sequences. In a later analysis, CDR3 sequences and most-parsimonious VDJ recombination scenarios were assigned using the TCRdist pipeline. In a later analysis, each TCR beta chain was defined by its CDR3 amino acid sequence together with its V-gene family, and reads without a unique V-gene family were excluded. To address suspected cross-contamination and a sequencing artifact, a later analysis removed under 600 highly shared, low-generation-probability nucleotide sequences. A later analysis calculated a clonal expansion index for each public chain from normalized within-repertoire ranks of inferred template counts. Generation probabilities in a later analysis came from a VDJ recombination model fitted to out-of-frame rearrangements, and those results were checked against IGoR. Hypergeometric tests were used in a later analysis to score TCR-TCR, TCR-HLA and TCR-CMV co-occurrence, with a repertoire-size bias correction applied to the TCR pairs. In a later analysis, false discovery rates were estimated by permuting HLA or CMV assignments 20 times. In a later analysis, co-occurring TCRs were grouped using DBSCAN, and TCRdist sequence similarity was added for clustering within HLA-allele-positive subsets. Repertoires with fewer than 30,000 or more than 120,000 public chains were left out of co-occurrence clustering, as were four to six repertoires with anomalous nucleotide sharing. Not all clones reach the TCRdb copy of this immuneACCESS table, which keeps in-frame sequences only. Checked studies attribute under half of the gap to unresolved V genes and leave the rest unexplained. D and trimming were read from the DNA, whereas the V and J calls and clone size are those reported in that table. For this sample there are about 90,000 clones; less than 85% appear just once. Clones ranked in the top ten supply about 20% of the sample.

The receptor chain draws on TRBV10-3 and TRBJ1-6; 5 matching bases give a weak D call of TRBD1. The TCR originated in a woman aged 60-75 years in good health and CMV-seropositive. The sample taken for sequencing was PBMCs. The nucleotide sequence reads TGTGCCATCAGTGTCCAGGGTGGGGATTCACCCCTCCACTTT. Protein translation: CAISVQGGDSPLHF.